This TCR beta chain was recorded in a study of blood T cell repertoires in COVID-19. The CDR3 sequence is 14 residues long. Unmatched junction bases numbered 3, after V lost 0 bases and J lost 6 bases. Germline-derived CDR1 and CDR2 are SGHTS and YDEGEE. Clones were sequenced by immunoSEQ multiplex PCR, and TCRdb holds only the in-frame ones, with some missing. Of 200,000 to 250,000 clones in the sample, 70% to 85% are singletons; the top ten hold roughly 1.8%. The source material was PBMCs or T cells enriched from blood (not recorded which). This chain uses TRBV5-8 with TRBJ1-2; 9 bases fit TRBD1. The clonotype was recovered from a man in his 60s who had recovered from COVID-19. Written as DNA, the CDR3 is TGTGCCAGCAGCTTGGGACAGGGGGAGGATGGCTACACCTTC. As protein: CASSLGQGEDGYTF.